These 8 T cell receptor beta chains originate from one sample sequenced in a study of shared clonotypes between healthy human individuals. CD8 cells classed as naive were CD45RO-negative and positively selected for CCR7, excluding terminally differentiated effector memory CD45RA+ cells. Sequencing was performed with immunoSEQ multiplex PCR; in TCRdb, only in-frame clones are kept and a portion is missing. The sample contains nearly 2 million clones, about 95% of which appear only once. The sequencing input was naive CD8+ T cells sorted from blood. These receptors all come from a man between 18 and 29 years old in good health.

The DNA for the CDR3 is TGTGCCATAGGTCAGGGGGCCTACGAGCAGTACTTC. It encodes CAIGQGAYEQYF. This sequence joins TRBV10-3 and TRBJ2-7; 7 bases are shared with TRBD1. V lost 9 bases and J lost 2; bases outside the gene matches: 4. CDR1 ENHRY and CDR2 SYGVKD come from the germline V gene. This CDR3 has 12 residues.

The chain uses TRBV10-1 and TRBJ2-1; TRBD2 aligns across 9 bases. J gave up 7 bases and V 3 bases, and 13 bases lay outside the gene matches. Germline assignment: CDR1 WNHNN and CDR2 SYGVQD (reference sequence). CDR3 length: 17 amino acids. CDR3 sequence reads: CASSDVAGGPLFNEQFF. CDR3 DNA: TGCGCCAGCAGTGATGTGGCGGGAGGGCCCTTGTTTAATGAGCAGTTCTTC.

The chain links TRBV18 to TRBJ1-1; 7 bases line up with TRBD1. This CDR3 is 14 amino acids long. With V trimmed by 3 bases and J by 7 bases, 8 bases remained unmatched. CDR1 is KGHSH and CDR2 is LQKENI in the germline V gene. CDR3 DNA sequence: TGTGCCAGCTCACCGGACAGGTTTCAATTTGAAGCTTTCTTT. It specifies CASSPDRFQFEAFF.

The chain carries TRBV29-1 and TRBJ2-1, with TRBD1 matching 10 bases. The CDR3 loop spans 13 amino acids. V shed 7 bases, J shed 4 bases, and the junction held 4 bases outside the gene matches. Per germline, CDR1 SQVTM and CDR2 ANQGSEA. The CDR3 here is CSGGTGVYNEQFF. CDR3 nucleotides: TGCAGCGGGGGGACAGGGGTGTACAATGAGCAGTTCTTC.

The chain links TRBV9 to TRBJ1-5; D is undetermined. V lost 0 bases and J lost 3, with 7 bases in between. Germline V gene lookup returns CDR1 SGDLS and CDR2 YYNGEE. The CDR3 has 14 residues. This CDR3 reads CASSVGFSNQPQHF. The CDR3 coding sequence is TGTGCCAGCAGCGTAGGGTTCTCCAATCAGCCCCAGCATTTT.

This chain connects TRBV28 to TRBJ2-7; maybe TRBD1 (6 bases). Germline V CDR1 and CDR2: MDHEN, SYDVKM. CDR3 length: 13 residues. The V gene lost 6 bases and the J gene lost 7 bases, with 16 bases spanning the gap. The CDR3 reads CASRGHGEGEQYF. The CDR3 DNA sequence: TGTGCCAGCAGGGGACACGGAGAGGGAGAGCAGTACTTC.

The rearrangement links TRBV19 to TRBJ2-7, with D tentatively TRBD2 (6 bases). Germline V gene lookup returns CDR1 LNHDA and CDR2 SQIVND (reference sequence). Trimming stripped 8 bases from V and 3 bases from J, with 20 bases between. The CDR3 extends over 15 amino acids. As DNA, the CDR3 is TGTGCCAGTGGCCCCGGTGGGGGGTTCGACTACGAGCAGTACTTC. Translating gives CASGPGGGFDYEQYF.

This chain connects TRBV9 to TRBJ1-3, with 9 bases lining up with TRBD1. Germline V gives CDR1 SGDLS, CDR2 YYNGEE. Trimming removed 3 bases from V and 4 bases from J; junction bases left unmatched: 8. The CDR3 is 16 residues long. Written as DNA, the CDR3 is TGTGCCAGCAGCGGAGCAGGACAGGGGACAGGAAACACCATATATTTT. This translates into CASSGAGQGTGNTIYF.